Included here is one T cell receptor (beta chain) sequence, with context. These data come from a study of blood T cell repertoires in COVID-19. Background on the study: Sample material is recorded as cDNA or gDNA derived from T cells, B-cell-depleted T cells, or PBMCs.

The V end was cut by 8 bases, the J end by 5 bases, with 15 bases between. Germline values: CDR1 MRHNA, CDR2 SNTAGT. The length of the CDR3 is 13 residues. Sequencing was performed with immunoSEQ multiplex PCR; in TCRdb, only in-frame clones are kept and a portion is missing. The sample lists some 300,000 clones, nearly 90% seen once, with around 1% in the top ten. The source of this sequence is a middle-aged woman with COVID-19, enrolled during active disease. The sample comprised peripheral blood. This chain links TRBV6-4 with TRBJ2-5, with D maybe TRBD2 (5 bases). The CDR3 spells CASSAGARETQYF. The CDR3 DNA reads as TGTGCCAGCTCTGCGGGTGCGAGGGAGACCCAGTACTTC.